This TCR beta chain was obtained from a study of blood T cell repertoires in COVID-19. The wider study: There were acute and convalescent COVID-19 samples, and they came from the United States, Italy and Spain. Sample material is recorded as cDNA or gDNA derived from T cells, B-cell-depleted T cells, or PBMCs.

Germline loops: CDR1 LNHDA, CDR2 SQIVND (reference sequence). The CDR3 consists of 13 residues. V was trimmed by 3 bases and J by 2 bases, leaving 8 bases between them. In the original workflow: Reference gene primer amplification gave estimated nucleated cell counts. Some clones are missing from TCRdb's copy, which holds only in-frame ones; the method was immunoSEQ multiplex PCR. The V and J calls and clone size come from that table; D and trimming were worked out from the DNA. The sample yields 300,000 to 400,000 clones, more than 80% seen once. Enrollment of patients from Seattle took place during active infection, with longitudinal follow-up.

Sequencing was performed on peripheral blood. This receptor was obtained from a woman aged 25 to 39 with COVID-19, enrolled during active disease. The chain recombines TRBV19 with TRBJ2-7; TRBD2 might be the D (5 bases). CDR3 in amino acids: CASSMRATYEQYF. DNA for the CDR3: TGTGCCAGTAGTATGAGGGCGACCTACGAGCAGTACTTC.